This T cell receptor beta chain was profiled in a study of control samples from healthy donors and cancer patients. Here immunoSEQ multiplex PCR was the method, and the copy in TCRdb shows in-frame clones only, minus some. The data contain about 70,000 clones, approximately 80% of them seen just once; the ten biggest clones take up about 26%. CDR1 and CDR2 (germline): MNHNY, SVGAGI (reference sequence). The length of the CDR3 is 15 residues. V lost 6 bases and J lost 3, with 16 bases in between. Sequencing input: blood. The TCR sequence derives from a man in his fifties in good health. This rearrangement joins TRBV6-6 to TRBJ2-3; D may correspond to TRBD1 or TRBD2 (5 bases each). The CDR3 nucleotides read TGTGCCAGCAGCGCGGTGGGGGTGGTGACAGATACGCAGTATTTT. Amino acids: CASSAVGVVTDTQYF.